Given below is one TCR beta chain in context. This receptor's antigen is unknown. The cohort was made up of roughly 670 healthy bone marrow donors. At the time of sampling, every cohort member was nominally healthy, though immune exposures that went unrecorded were likely present. The donor was CMV seronegative and belonged to the group of 352 seronegative cohort members. Every donor gave a peripheral blood sample, and the peripheral blood mononuclear cells from that sample were used for TCR beta sequencing. Genomic DNA extraction from the blood cell samples was performed with the Qiagen DNeasy Blood Extraction Kit. This sample is part of a study of cytomegalovirus exposure and HLA in healthy donors (dated by TCRdb to about 2017). As for the study more broadly: According to an earlier analysis of 587 of the donors, some 170 million T cells yielded 90 million to 140 million unique TCR beta sequences and less than 300 Gb of sequence data. Among roughly 400 genotyped donors of the cohort, an average of around 240,000 unique TCR beta nucleotide sequences was sequenced per donor, of which about 18% were non-productive. The later analysis used no new phenotypic data to find candidate immune exposures, relying instead on TCR beta sequences and their occurrence across donors. Typing coverage varied by locus: roughly 629-640 donors for A, B, C, DRB1 and DQB1; roughly 560 for DQA1; over 600 for DPA1; 450 to 480 for DPB1. Both class I and class II loci were covered by HLA typing, at four-digit resolution. An early release that covered some 630 HLA-typed donors contained about 300 gigabases of sequencing data and around 85 million unique TCR sequences. Besides the first cohort of more than 650 subjects, a separate validation cohort made up of roughly 120 different subjects was used. Five DR-DQ haplotypes were treated as single units for association and clustering because of strong linkage in the cohort. Using immunosequencing, the study profiled T cell repertoires from approximately 700 subjects and related those repertoires to cytomegalovirus serostatus. In an earlier analysis of roughly 600 of the donors, high-throughput TCR beta sequencing was used to judge whether each TCR beta V gene segment behaved as functional or pseudogenic. Of the approximately 370 genotyped donors, roughly 76% were placed in the genetic ancestry cluster associated with self-reported Caucasian donors. All discovery cohort repertoires had been generated using a single sequencing platform. The study combined high-throughput TCR immunosequencing, statistical association of individual TCRs with disease status, and machine learning to predict cytomegalovirus infection status. Genome-wide SNP genotypes for about three fifths of the roughly 670 donors were used in a later genetic analysis, which treated that subset as a discovery cohort. The study was designed to test whether signatures of past pathogen exposure could be identified by cataloging public T cell receptors. To study patterns of TCR occurrence, a later analysis re-analyzed previously published TCR beta repertoires from under 750 donors and added high-resolution HLA genotyping. Donor age, sex, ethnicity and CMV serostatus were compiled together with the repertoire data. Overall study results and their limits: In a later analysis, TCR association rates were found to vary across HLA loci, with the most associated TCRs seen for DRB1 alleles and the fewest for HLA-C alleles. While some public TCRs were present in many individuals, most TCR sequences turned up only very rarely across donors. The sequencing pipeline was judged likely to have produced a cluster of highly shared sequence variants as a technical artifact. Three of the identified cytomegalovirus-associated TCR beta chains were confirmed in vitro to be specific for cytomegalovirus antigens. The study listed approximately 150 TCR beta chains as associated with cytomegalovirus. The presence/absence analyses assumed that sequencing depth was roughly uniform across donors, and that assumption may not be true. Correlated functional status among segregating V segments might reflect linkage disequilibrium, but an unknown experimental factor could not be ruled out. When HLA alleles, especially DR and DQ, strongly co-occurred, TCR associations were difficult to assign to individual alleles. Immune exposure information for the cohort was limited to CMV serostatus. In a later analysis, most CMV-associated TCR beta chains were found to appear HLA-restricted, with HLA associations seemingly driven largely by CMV exposure. A further reported finding was that TCR beta sequences accurately predicted the HLA-A and HLA-B alleles for most subjects in the first cohort. Because the 87-base-pair reads could not distinguish some IMGT-functional V segments, including TRBV6-2 and TRBV6-3, those segments were excluded. The classifier was reported to diagnose cytomegalovirus status with high specificity and sensitivity in both the original and validation cohorts. Specific HLA alleles were associated with 15,000 to 20,000 TCR beta sequences at a false discovery rate of 0.05 in a later analysis. An earlier analysis of approximately 600 of the donors showed that most TCR beta V segments appeared in productive rearrangements either about 87% or about 30% of the time, which broadly matched IMGT annotations. Because HLA typing was unavailable for some donors at each locus, only the typed subset was used in association tests. In this cohort, only TCR beta chains were sequenced, and detectable features were limited by the absence of alpha or paired-chain data. An association between a missense DCLRE1C variant and V-gene and J-gene trimming of TCR beta chains was found in a later genetic analysis and replicated in an independent cohort. A later analysis found that HLA-associated TCR beta chains were more clonally expanded and had lower generation probabilities than equally common non-associated chains. Because counts were too low, around 17 rarely observed V segments, including chromosome 9 orphons, were left out of the earlier analysis of some 600 of the donors. It was suggested by the authors that the approach could potentially be generalized to other disease states and immunological phenotypes. In a later genetic analysis, fewer N-insertions in productive TCRs were reported among donors in an Asian-associated ancestry cluster than the roughly 670-donor mean. In a later analysis, several top co-occurrence clusters were reported to appear linked to parvovirus B19, influenza, CMV and Epstein-Barr virus.

The CDR3 sequence holds 13 residues, the cysteine and phenylalanine included. The read is trimmed to its CDR3 DNA, 39 bases read in frame from base 1. The library relied on the immunoSEQ multiplex PCR assay. For the multiplex PCR, a mixture combining 60 forward primers for TCR Vbeta segments and 13 reverse primers for TCR Jbeta segments was used. A multiplex PCR assay on genomic DNA amplified the CDR3 region of rearranged TCR beta genes. On the Illumina HiSeq System, the amplified TCR beta libraries were sequenced as 87-base-pair reads. The published analysis was carried out like this. Across the 500 to 850 repertoires, a later analysis counted approximately 83 million unique TCR beta chains, roughly 11 million of which were shared by at least two donors. To remove PCR and sequencing errors, raw reads were error-corrected and collapsed into unique sequences using a nearest-neighbor algorithm that merged closely related sequences. To assign V, D and J gene segments, CDR3 sequences were aligned to IMGT reference sequences. For a sequence to be retained, a match of at least six nucleotides to both a V gene segment and a J gene segment was required. A rearrangement was called productive if the CDR3 had no stop codons and remained in frame with V and J, and every other rearrangement was called non-productive. Following IMGT convention, CDR3 was defined as the stretch from the second conserved V-encoded cysteine to the conserved J-encoded phenylalanine. In an earlier analysis of 550 to 650 of the donors, sequences lacking an unambiguous match to a single V gene segment were excluded. An earlier analysis of fewer than 650 of the donors classified V segments as functional when productive rearrangements were above 56.7% and as segregating when the standard deviation between donors was above 5%. A statistical classification framework was developed to diagnose cytomegalovirus status using the catalog of TCR beta chain sequences. In a later analysis, V and J genes were assigned by comparing TCR nucleotide sequences against IMGT/GENE-DB human TR gene sequences. The TCRdist pipeline was used in a later analysis to assign CDR3 sequences and most-parsimonious VDJ recombination scenarios. In a later analysis, each TCR beta chain was defined by its CDR3 amino acid sequence together with its V-gene family, and reads lacking a unique V-gene family were excluded. As a way to deal with suspected cross-contamination and a sequencing artifact, a later analysis dropped 640 or so nucleotide sequences that were highly shared and had low generation probability. In a later analysis, a clonal expansion index for each public chain was calculated from normalized within-repertoire ranks of inferred template counts. A later analysis computed generation probabilities with a VDJ recombination model fitted to out-of-frame rearrangements, and checked the results against IGoR. In a later analysis, hypergeometric tests were used to score TCR-TCR, TCR-HLA and TCR-CMV co-occurrence, with a repertoire-size bias correction applied to TCR pairs. False discovery rates were estimated in a later analysis by permuting HLA or CMV assignments 20 times. In a later analysis, co-occurring TCRs were grouped with DBSCAN, and TCRdist sequence similarity was added when clustering was performed within HLA-allele-positive subsets. Co-occurrence clustering excluded repertoires with fewer than 30,000 or more than 120,000 public chains, plus five with anomalous nucleotide sharing. As stored in TCRdb, this immuneACCESS dataset retains in-frame rearrangements with V and J assigned. A fraction of the clones does not appear; measured against another copy, unresolved V genes explain less than half of the discrepancy, and the remainder lacks a known reason. V, J and clone size are taken as reported in that table, and D and trimming were inferred from the DNA itself. The record for this sample contains approximately 30,000 clones. The ten largest clonotypes hold 3% to 4.5% of the sample.

This clonotype was sampled from a man aged 35 to 55 in good health and CMV-seronegative. Rearrangement joined TRBV12-2 to TRBJ1-5. TRBV12-2 is deemed a pseudogene. The specimen was PBMCs. The nucleotide sequence is given as TGTGCAAGTCGGAGGAGGGCCAATCAGCCCCAGCATTTT. It is translated as CASRRRANQPQHF.